This is a list of T cell receptor beta chains from one sample in a study of metastatic and nonmetastatic thyroid tumors. TCRdb re-called the PCR reads through MiXCR. Altogether 49,000 or so clones are present, around 25% being singletons, with the ten largest covering roughly 3%. Specimen: blood. The receptors were sampled from a male donor with papillary thyroid cancer or a benign thyroid nodule (not recorded which). Some clones in this sample may be carry-over from other donors' samples. Each CDR3 is given with its conserved first and last residue. D genes are given only for firm matches. Some rows have no size entry. The others give once, few or many, or a class for an expanded clone.

d_gene	j_gene	v_gene	abundance	CDR3nt	CDR3aa
NA	TRBJ2-7	TRBV11-1	many	TGTGCCAGCAGCTTAGAGGTCCGATACGAGCAGTACTTC	CASSLEVRYEQYF
TRBD1	TRBJ1-1	TRBV9	NA	TGTGCCAGCAGCGTAGAAGGGGGCGCGGATGAAGCTTTCTTT	CASSVEGGADEAFF
TRBD1	TRBJ1-5	TRBV7-8	many	TGTGCCAGCAGCTTAGAATGGGGGACAGGGTTCGAAGATCAGCCCCAGCATTTT	CASSLEWGTGFEDQPQHF
TRBD2	TRBJ2-1	TRBV24-1	many	TGTGCCACCAGTGATCCGGCTAGCGGGAGGCAGAGCTCCTACAATGAGCAGTTCTTC	CATSDPASGRQSSYNEQFF
TRBD1	TRBJ2-7	TRBV27	many	TGTGCCAGCAGTCCCAGGGGACGACAGGGGGGGTACTTC	CASSPRGRQGGYF
NA	TRBJ2-1	TRBV4-1	many	TGCGCCAGCAGCCAGATTGAGACGAATGAGCAGTTCTTC	CASSQIETNEQFF
TRBD1	TRBJ2-7	TRBV28	medium-sized	TGTGCCAGCAGTGACAGGGGTCTTAACGTGCAGTACTTC	CASSDRGLNVQYF
NA	TRBJ2-1	TRBV19	few	TGTGCCAGTAGTGCGACCGGGACGAGGGATGAGCAGTTCTTC	CASSATGTRDEQFF
TRBD1	TRBJ2-7	TRBV28	NA	TGTGCCAGCAGTTCGCACAGGGGACCCCACTACGAGCAGTACTTC	CASSSHRGPHYEQYF
NA	TRBJ1-4	TRBV11-2	many	TGTGCCAGCAGCTTACAAGGGGAAAAACTGTTTTTT	CASSLQGEKLFF
TRBD2	TRBJ2-2	TRBV11-2	NA	TGTGCCAGCAGCTTATCCCCAGGACTAGACACCGGGGAGCTGTTTTTT	CASSLSPGLDTGELFF
NA	TRBJ2-3	TRBV28	few	TGTGCCAGCGGGACGAATCGAGATACGCAGTATTTT	CASGTNRDTQYF
TRBD1	TRBJ2-7	TRBV5-1	NA	TGCGCCAGCAGCCTAGGGACAGGGTCCAACGAGCAGTACTTC	CASSLGTGSNEQYF
NA	TRBJ1-4	TRBV12-3/TRBV12-4	many	TGTGCCAGCAGGAGGACCGTTGCAACTAATGAAAAACTGTTTTTT	CASRRTVATNEKLFF
NA	TRBJ2-6	TRBV11-1	NA	TGTGCCAGCAGCTTAGTTACCAGACCCTCTGGGGCCAACGTCCTGACTTTC	CASSLVTRPSGANVLTF
NA	TRBJ2-1	TRBV7-9	many	TGTGCCAGCAGCTTAGGGGCGGGACGGTACAATGAGCAGTTCTTC	CASSLGAGRYNEQFF
NA	TRBJ2-7	TRBV11-2	NA	TGTGCCAGCAGCTTACTAGGGATCTACGAGCAGTACTTC	CASSLLGIYEQYF
NA	TRBJ2-7	TRBV11-1	few	TGCGCCAGTAGCAAAGGACGGAACGCCTACGAGCAGTACTTC	CASSKGRNAYEQYF
TRBD1	TRBJ1-5	TRBV6-5	NA	TGTGCCAGCAGTTACTCCCGCGGGGGACAGGGGGTATATGACCAGCATTTT	CASSYSRGGQGVYDQHF
NA	TRBJ1-2	TRBV5-1	many	TGCGCCAGCAGACCGACGGAGAACTATGGCTACACCTTC	CASRPTENYGYTF
TRBD2	TRBJ2-1	TRBV11-2	few	TGTGCCAGCAGCCAATTTAAGGCCGGGACTAGCGGGAGGAATGAGCAGTTCTTC	CASSQFKAGTSGRNEQFF
NA	TRBJ1-6	TRBV5-1	NA	TGCGCCAGCAGTGACAGCCAATATAATTCACCCCTCCACTTT	CASSDSQYNSPLHF
NA	TRBJ2-3	TRBV11-3	many	TGTGCCAGCAGCTTGGGAGGGGGTTCTAACAGAGATACGCAGTATTTT	CASSLGGGSNRDTQYF
NA	TRBJ2-1	TRBV20-1	many	TGCAGTGCTTACAGGGACCCCTCCTACAATGAGCAGTTCTTC	CSAYRDPSYNEQFF
NA	TRBJ1-1	TRBV6-1	few	TGTGCCAGCACCGATGGGCGTGCGAACACTGAAGCTTTCTTT	CASTDGRANTEAFF
NA	TRBJ2-5	TRBV15	many	TGTGCCACCAGCTCCTCGCCGGGACTTCAAGAGACCCAGTACTTC	CATSSSPGLQETQYF
TRBD2	TRBJ2-2	TRBV2	NA	TGTGCCAGCAGCTCCCTAACTAGCGGAGTAAACACCGGGGAGCTGTTTTTT	CASSSLTSGVNTGELFF
NA	TRBJ2-7	TRBV6-1	few	TGTGCCAGCACCCCAGGGGCAGGGGCCTCCTACGAGCAGTACTTC	CASTPGAGASYEQYF
TRBD1	TRBJ1-4	TRBV15	NA	TGTGCCACCAGCTCCGGACAGGAAGGGGAAAAACTGTTTTTT	CATSSGQEGEKLFF
NA	TRBJ2-7	TRBV7-8	many	TGTGCCAGCAGCTTAGTTAGATTAACCGGGGAGCAGTACTTC	CASSLVRLTGEQYF
NA	TRBJ2-5	TRBV7-2	many	TGTGCCAGCAGCCCTAGCGGCGGGGGCAGGACCCAGTACTTC	CASSPSGGGRTQYF
NA	TRBJ2-7	TRBV20-1	NA	TGCAGTGCGTCCCCCTCATCCTACGAGCAGTACTTC	CSASPSSYEQYF
NA	TRBJ1-2	TRBV9	once	TGTGCCAGCAGCCCGGGAAGAGGGGGTAACTATGGCTACACCTTC	CASSPGRGGNYGYTF
TRBD2	TRBJ2-5	TRBV6-1	NA	TGTGCCAGCAGCCGCGGGAGGGGGGTTTCGGAGACCCAGTACTTC	CASSRGRGVSETQYF
TRBD1	TRBJ1-2	TRBV5-5	many	TGTGCCAGCAGCTTGGGTCTCAGGGGGAGTGACTATGGCTACACCTTC	CASSLGLRGSDYGYTF
NA	TRBJ2-5	TRBV30	NA	TGTGCCTGGAGTTATGAAGAGACCCAGTACTTC	CAWSYEETQYF
NA	TRBJ2-3	TRBV20-1	once	TGCAGTACCCAACTCCAGGGAGGCACAGATACGCAGTATTTT	CSTQLQGGTDTQYF
TRBD2	TRBJ2-2	TRBV12-3/TRBV12-4	NA	TGTGCCAGCAGTTTGCTAGCGGGGTGGAAATTGGAGCTGTTTTTT	CASSLLAGWKLELFF
TRBD1	TRBJ2-1	TRBV4-1	many	TGCGCCAGCAGCCAAGCCGGGACAGACAATGAGCAGTTCTTC	CASSQAGTDNEQFF
NA	TRBJ2-5	TRBV9	NA	TGTGCCAGCAGCGTAGGCGGCGGGAACCAAGAGACCCAGTACTTC	CASSVGGGNQETQYF
NA	TRBJ2-5	TRBV20-1	many	TGCAGTGCTGGGTTACCTGGACTACAAGAGACCCAGTACTTC	CSAGLPGLQETQYF
NA	TRBJ2-1	TRBV2	NA	TGTGCCAGCACTGGGAACAATGAGCAGTTCTTC	CASTGNNEQFF
NA	TRBJ2-5	TRBV6-4	many	TGTGCCAGCAGTGACTCAGCAGGGGTGGAGACCCAGTACTTC	CASSDSAGVETQYF
TRBD1	TRBJ2-1	TRBV20-1	NA	TGCAGTGCTAACCCACTTCCGGGACAGGGGTACAATGAGCAGTTCTTC	CSANPLPGQGYNEQFF
NA	TRBJ1-2	TRBV29-1	many	TGCAGCGTTGAAAGGGGGGTGTCTAACTATGGCTACACCTTC	CSVERGVSNYGYTF
TRBD2	TRBJ2-7	TRBV11-2	many	TGTGCCAGCAGCCCCGCCTTAGCGGGAGGGCCAGGGGAGCAGTACTTC	CASSPALAGGPGEQYF
TRBD2	TRBJ2-1	TRBV6-4	many	TGTGCCATCGGGACTAGCGGGAGTTGTGAGCAGTTCTTC	CAIGTSGSCEQFF
NA	TRBJ1-4	TRBV5-1	NA	TGCGCCAGCAGCTTACGGACTAATGAAAAACTGTTTTTT	CASSLRTNEKLFF